This TCR beta chain was sequenced in a study of blood T cell dynamics during melanoma immunotherapy. Overall study: Standard first-line treatment here was pembrolizumab or nivolumab plus ipilimumab in metastatic melanoma. Study-wide results and limits: The study could not tell melanoma-specific clones from general immune activation.

About this clone: The antigen is unknown.

Germline CDR1 is LNHDA and CDR2 is SQIVND (reference sequence). Trimming removed 1 base at V and 6 bases at J, with 4 bases between. The CDR3 has 12 amino acids. Time point: pre-treatment baseline. A fixed DNA input of 350 ng was used per bulk PBMC sample. Repertoires were generated with immunoSEQ multiplex PCR, while TCRdb's copy carries only in-frame clones and drops some. Here the sample spans about 13,000 clones, around nine tenths being singletons. This TCR came from a human donor with melanoma. Sequenced here: blood, sampled from a patient treated with checkpoint blockade. The chain is built from TRBV19 and TRBJ1-5; no clear D gene. This CDR3 is CASSIGVQPQHF. As DNA, the CDR3 is TGTGCCAGTAGTATAGGAGTTCAGCCCCAGCATTTT. Combining the CDR3 with reference TRBV19 and TRBJ1-5 gives the whole variable domain DGGITQSPKYLFRKEGQNVTLSCEQNLNHDAMYWYRQDPGQGLRLIYYSQIVNDFQKGDIAEGYSVSREKKESFPLTVTSAQKNPTAFYLCASSIGVQPQHFGDGTRLSIL.